This T cell receptor (beta chain) emerged from a study of beta chain features in type 1 diabetes. Looking at the study overall: Healthy donors and patients showed comparable age, gender and cell yields.

The entirety of the isolated RNA underwent reverse transcription, so expressed TCRB transcripts were sequenced. The protocol was immunoSEQ multiplex PCR, while the TCRdb copy is restricted to in-frame clones and leaves out a portion. The repertoire holds roughly 240,000 clones, with more than 65% as singletons. Germline values: CDR1 GTSNPN, CDR2 SVGIG (reference sequence). The CDR3 is 13 residues long. Trimming took 0 bases from V and 7 from J, leaving 12 bases between them. The V and J genes are TRBV30 and TRBJ1-2; D is unclear. Sequencing was performed on naive CD4+ T cells from blood. This clonotype originated in a man aged 25 to 40 in good health. As DNA, the CDR3 is TGTGCCTGGAGTGTACGGGGTACCGCTGGCTACACCTTC. Amino acid sequence: CAWSVRGTAGYTF.